This T cell receptor beta chain was captured by sequencing in a study of OX40 agonist ivuxolimab in advanced cancers. Germline-derived CDR1 and CDR2 are SGHVS and FQNEAQ. J was trimmed by 0 bases and V by 0 bases; bases with no gene match: 5. The CDR3 runs to 17 residues. Assay: immunoSEQ multiplex PCR; the TCRdb copy retains only in-frame clones and omits some. The repertoire includes roughly 73,000 clones, roughly 80% of them detected once, and about 1.1% sits in the top ten. The rearrangement joins TRBV7-8 to TRBJ2-1; 7 bases fit TRBD2. The TCR originated in an adult with an advanced solid tumor such as melanoma, head and neck, liver or kidney cancer. Sample: CD4+ or CD8+ T cells sorted from blood, taken in a trial of the OX40 agonist ivuxolimab. CDR3 bases: TGTGCCAGCAGCTTAGCGGGGGGGTCAAGCTCCTACAATGAGCAGTTCTTC. Residues: CASSLAGGSSSYNEQFF.